This is a list of T cell receptor beta chains from one sample in a study of OX40 agonist ivuxolimab in advanced cancers. Profiling relied on immunoSEQ multiplex PCR, and the TCRdb table lists in-frame clones only, not all of them. The sample has some 37,000 clones; around 77% are singletons. The sequenced sample was CD4+ or CD8+ T cells sorted from blood, obtained in a trial of the OX40 agonist ivuxolimab. These receptor sequences come from an adult with an advanced solid tumor such as melanoma, head and neck, liver or kidney cancer. The CDR3 runs from the conserved cysteine through the conserved F or W. A D gene is named only where the DNA matches it firmly. The size of a clone is reported for some rows only, either as once, few or many, or as a class for expanded clones.

d_call	clone_size	j_call	v_call	cdr3_nt	cdr3_aa
TRBD1	NA	TRBJ2-5	TRBV9	TGTGCCAGCAGCGGACCCGGACAGGGGGCCTGGGAGACCCAGTACTTC	CASSGPGQGAWETQYF
TRBD2	NA	TRBJ2-7	TRBV29-1	TGCAGCGTTGGCGGAGCCGGGGGGACCTACGAGCAGTACTTC	CSVGGAGGTYEQYF
TRBD1	NA	TRBJ1-1	TRBV30	TGTGCCTGGAGTGTGGGGCAGGGGGCAACTGAAGCTTTCTTT	CAWSVGQGATEAFF
NA	NA	TRBJ2-3	TRBV11-2	TGTGCCAGCAGCTTTAGGGGGAGGGTAAAGGCAGATACGCAGTATTTT	CASSFRGRVKADTQYF
NA	NA	TRBJ1-1	TRBV7-8	TGTGCCAGCAGCTTAAACTCCCTGGCTTTCTTT	CASSLNSLAFF
TRBD1	NA	TRBJ2-7	TRBV7-9	TGTGCCAGCAGCTCCAGGGACAGGCTATACGAGCAGTACTTC	CASSSRDRLYEQYF
NA	NA	TRBJ2-5	TRBV6-6	TGTGCCAGCAGTTACTTCGCTAGGGAACCAGAGACCCAGTACTTC	CASSYFAREPETQYF
TRBD1	NA	TRBJ1-1	TRBV5-8	TGTGCCAGCAGCTTGACCGGGACAGGGTCCACAGAAGCTTTCTTT	CASSLTGTGSTEAFF
NA	NA	TRBJ2-5	TRBV18	TGTGCCAGCTCACCTTACAGGGTCCAAGAGACCCAGTACTTC	CASSPYRVQETQYF
NA	NA	TRBJ2-1	TRBV4-1	TGCGCCAGCAGCCAGGACAGCCCCGCGTACAATGAGCAGTTCTTC	CASSQDSPAYNEQFF
TRBD1	NA	TRBJ2-7	TRBV11-2	TGTGCCAGCAGTTTCGGGACAGTCCCCTACGAGCAGTACTTC	CASSFGTVPYEQYF
NA	NA	TRBJ1-2	TRBV30	TGTGCCTGGAGTGTACACAGCAACTATGGCTACACCTTC	CAWSVHSNYGYTF
NA	NA	TRBJ1-1	TRBV4-3	TGCGCCAGCAGCCAAGATCGCAACCGGAACACTGAAGCTTTCTTT	CASSQDRNRNTEAFF
TRBD1	NA	TRBJ1-2	TRBV6-5	TGTGCCAGCTATCAGACAGGGGATAGCGGCTACACCTTC	CASYQTGDSGYTF
NA	NA	TRBJ2-2	TRBV21-1	TGTGCCAGCAGCAAAAGGGGGCCTACAAAGTCCGGGGAGCTGTTTTTT	CASSKRGPTKSGELFF
TRBD2	NA	TRBJ2-3	TRBV27	TGTGCCAGCAGTTTGCGCGGGGGGGCCCCAGATACGCAGTATTTT	CASSLRGGAPDTQYF
NA	NA	TRBJ2-5	TRBV19	TGTGCCAGCCAGGGGGGAGCACAAGAGACCCAGTACTTC	CASQGGAQETQYF
NA	NA	TRBJ1-5	TRBV6-5	TGTGCCAGCAGTAGGACAGCCTATAGCAATCAGCCCCAGCATTTT	CASSRTAYSNQPQHF
NA	medium-sized	TRBJ1-1	TRBV30	TGTGCCTGCGGTTGGAACACTGAAGCTTTCTTT	CACGWNTEAFF
NA	NA	TRBJ2-3	TRBV7-8	TGTGCCAGCAGCCAGGGCTCCGGGAGTTCCCTCACAGATACGCAGTATTTT	CASSQGSGSSLTDTQYF
TRBD1	NA	TRBJ2-7	TRBV28	TGTGCCAGCAGTACCCTGTGGACAGGGGTGGGCTACGAGCAGTACTTC	CASSTLWTGVGYEQYF
NA	NA	TRBJ2-7	TRBV4-1	TGCGCCAGCAGCCAAGAAACAGCAGACTCCTACGAGCAGTACTTC	CASSQETADSYEQYF
NA	NA	TRBJ1-1	TRBV28	TGTGCCAGCAGTTTAGAGATGGTGGGAACTGAAGCTTTCTTT	CASSLEMVGTEAFF
TRBD2	NA	TRBJ2-5	TRBV11-2	TGTGCCAGCAGCCTGTCCCTAGCGGGGGAGCAAGAGACCCAGTACTTC	CASSLSLAGEQETQYF
NA	NA	TRBJ2-7	TRBV27	TGTGCCAGCAGTTTATGGGGGACCGACAACGAGCAGTACTTC	CASSLWGTDNEQYF